The entry below describes one T cell receptor (beta chain). Its antigen is unknown. This specimen belongs to a study of cytomegalovirus exposure and HLA in healthy donors. Findings and limits, study-wide: TRBV6-2, TRBV6-3 and some other V segments were unresolvable in 87-base-pair reads.

A multiplex PCR was run with 60 Vbeta primers and 13 Jbeta primers. Sequencing used immunoSEQ multiplex PCR; TCRdb keeps in-frame clones, though not all of them. The sample yields 200,000 to 250,000 clones, approximately 84% seen once. The CDR3 totals 16 residues. The trim removed 5 bases at V and 2 bases at J, leaving 11 bases unmatched. Per germline, CDR1 SGHAT and CDR2 FQNNGV. This clonotype originated in a girl aged 2-10 years in good health and CMV-seronegative. The chain recombines TRBV11-2 with TRBJ1-2, with 7 positions matching TRBD1. Source material: PBMCs. The CDR3 coding sequence is TGTGCCAGCAGCCCAGGAGTAGGCAGGGGGAACTATGGCTACACCTTC. Residues: CASSPGVGRGNYGYTF.